The entry that follows covers one TCR beta chain sequence. Method: immunoSEQ multiplex PCR; TCRdb's copy keeps in-frame clones and lacks some. The sample holds roughly 87,000 clones, about 89% seen once. The data originate from a study of T cell changes during pregnancy in multiple sclerosis. This specimen consisted of PBMCs, obtained in the first trimester of pregnancy. The origin of this receptor is a female donor in good health, serving as a control in a pregnancy study. Some clones in this sample may be carry-over from other donors' samples.

The CDR3: CASSWPGNTIYF. CDR3 DNA: TGTGCCAGCAGTTGGCCGGGAAACACCATATATTTT. This chain joins TRBV28 and TRBJ1-3; D not resolved. The CDR3 extends over 12 amino acids. Germline-derived CDR1 and CDR2 are MDHEN and SYDVKM. V was shortened by 4 bases and J by 4 bases, with 5 bases between the two germline ends.